The 24 T cell receptor beta chains presented below share a single source sample, sequenced in a study of blood T cell repertoires in COVID-19. Clones were read by immunoSEQ multiplex PCR, and TCRdb kept only the in-frame ones, dropping some. This sample has roughly 110,000 clones, with about 85% found just once. What was sequenced was peripheral blood. The receptors shown here come from a human donor in a cohort sampled during active COVID-19.

The chain has TRBV24-1 and TRBJ2-3; weak D call: TRBD2 (5 bases). V dropped 2 bases and J dropped 3 bases, with 11 bases sitting between them. CDR3 size: 15 residues. In germline, CDR1 is KGHDR, CDR2 SFDVKD. CDR3 DNA: TGTGCCACCAGTGATTACGGAGGTGGAACAGATACGCAGTATTTT. Translation: CATSDYGGGTDTQYF.

This clone appeared a single time. The CDR3 is CASSTRGQGRETQYF. The CDR3 region has the DNA TGTGCCAGCAGCACCCGGGGACAGGGGAGAGAGACCCAGTACTTC. This chain joins TRBV7-2 and TRBJ2-5; 10 bases match TRBD1. V gave up 5 bases and J gave up 4 bases; unmatched junction bases: 7. The germline V gene has CDR1 SGHTA and CDR2 FQGNSA. The CDR3 sequence is 15 residues long.

This clone is a singleton in its sample. This chain links TRBV5-5 with TRBJ2-6; D call uncertain. V shed 0 bases and J shed 0 bases, with 10 bases lying between them. CDR3 length: 17 amino acids. Germline CDR1 reads SGHKS; CDR2 reads YYEKEE (reference sequence). CDR3 sequence reads: CASSLGAGISGANVLTF. CDR3 bases: TGTGCCAGCAGCTTGGGGGCAGGAATCTCTGGGGCCAACGTCCTGACTTTC.

This clone was detected once. The chain recombines TRBV20-1 with TRBJ2-7; TRBD1 agrees at 7 bases. Germline CDR1 is DFQATT and CDR2 is SNEGSKA (reference sequence). V was pared by 7 bases and J by 5 bases, with 8 bases of the junction left unmatched. The CDR3 runs to 12 residues. CDR3 nucleotides: TGCAGTGTTAGTCGACAGGGCCACGAGCAGTACTTC. Translation gives CSVSRQGHEQYF.

The sample holds a few counts of this clone. The chain combines TRBV7-3 with TRBJ2-1, with 11 bases matching TRBD2. Germline trimming cut 4 bases from V and 5 bases from J; bases unmatched to any gene: 4. From germline, CDR1 is SGHTA and CDR2 FQGTGA. CDR3 length: 15 amino acids. CDR3: CASSSSGLADNEQFF. The CDR3 bases are TGTGCCAGCAGCTCATCGGGACTAGCGGACAATGAGCAGTTCTTC. The full variable domain, with the rest looked up from reference TRBV7-3 and TRBJ2-1, is GAGVSQTPSNKVTEKGKYVELRCDPISGHTALYWYRQSLGQGPEFLIYFQGTGAADDSGLPNDRFFAVRPEGSVSTLKIQRTERGDSAVYLCASSSSGLADNEQFFGPGTRLTVL.

This chain connects TRBV6-5 to TRBJ2-1, with TRBD2 matching over 9 bases. The CDR3 sequence is 14 residues long. Trimming removed 4 bases from V and 10 bases from J; junction bases left unmatched: 8. Germline V gene lookup returns CDR1 MNHEY and CDR2 SVGAGI. The CDR3 DNA is TGTGCCAGCAGTTCACCGGGACTAGCAGGGGAGCAGTTCTTC. Translated: CASSSPGLAGEQFF.

The chain has TRBV20-1 and TRBJ1-1; 9 bases line up with TRBD1. From germline, CDR1 is DFQATT and CDR2 SNEGSKA (reference sequence). V dropped 6 bases and J dropped 11; count of bases not matched to a gene: 7. The CDR3 covers 11 residues. The CDR3 loop reads CSAPGQGMAFF. CDR3 coding DNA: TGCAGTGCCCCCGGACAGGGGATGGCTTTCTTT.

This clone was found a few times. J is TRBJ2-2 and V is TRBV3-1 (or the pseudogene TRBV3-2); TRBD2 agrees at 7 bases. CDR3 length equals 16 residues. Germline values: CDR1 LGHDT, CDR2 YNNKEL (reference sequence). The V segment lost 3 bases and the J segment 7 bases; nucleotides outside the gene matches: 11. The CDR3 region has the DNA TGTGCCAGCAGCCACTCCCCGTATGGGAGGGTCGGGGAGCTGTTTTTT. Translation: CASSHSPYGRVGELFF.

The chain joins TRBV3-1 (or the pseudogene TRBV3-2) to TRBJ2-1; 7 bases are shared with TRBD1. The CDR3 covers 16 residues. Trimming took 0 bases from V and 3 from J; bases not matched to a gene: 5. CDR1 and CDR2 from the germline V gene are LGHDT and YNNKEL (reference sequence). Here the CDR3 reads CASSQDSNRGYNEQFF. Written as DNA, the CDR3 is TGTGCCAGCAGCCAAGATAGCAACAGGGGCTACAATGAGCAGTTCTTC.

V usage is TRBV6-2 or TRBV6-3 and J usage is TRBJ1-1; 7 bases match TRBD1. Trimming took 0 bases from V and 10 from J; bases not matched to a gene: 8. The CDR3 loop spans 14 amino acids. Germline V CDR1 and CDR2: MNHEY, SVGEGT. This CDR3 reads CASSYSATRDRAFF. In DNA, the CDR3 is TGTGCCAGCAGTTACTCGGCAACCAGGGACAGAGCTTTCTTT.

This clone was counted between two and nine times. The chain carries TRBV2 and TRBJ2-7, with 13 bases lining up with TRBD2. Germline loops: CDR1 SNHLY, CDR2 FYNNEI. This CDR3 region has 15 residues. Losses at the gene ends were 6 bases for V and 0 bases for J; bases not matched to a gene: 2. CDR3 loop: CASRRTSGGSYEQYF. For the CDR3, the DNA is TGTGCCAGCAGGAGGACTAGCGGGGGCTCCTACGAGCAGTACTTC.

This rearrangement joins TRBV9 to TRBJ1-6; D is unclear. Germline values: CDR1 SGDLS, CDR2 YYNGEE. V was trimmed by 3 bases and J by 8 bases, leaving 12 bases between them. This CDR3 region has 14 residues. The CDR3 DNA reads TGTGCCAGCAGCGCACGGTTCGAGGATTCACCCCTCCACTTT. This translates into CASSARFEDSPLHF.

CDR3 protein: CASTDSSIAKNIQYF. The CDR3 DNA reads as TGTGCCAGCACCGACAGTTCGATAGCCAAAAACATTCAGTACTTC. The genes are TRBV28 and TRBJ2-4; weak D call: TRBD1 (5 bases). CDR1 is MDHEN and CDR2 is SYDVKM in the germline V gene. V gave up 7 bases and J gave up 0 bases, with 13 bases separating them. The CDR3 contains 15 residues.

CDR3 protein: CASSQAVGLAGGPGEQFF. The CDR3 region has the DNA TGCGCCAGCAGCCAAGCGGTCGGACTAGCGGGGGGGCCGGGTGAGCAGTTCTTC. The rearrangement uses TRBV4-1 and TRBJ2-1; 15 bases are shared with TRBD2. The CDR3 contains 18 residues. CDR1 is MGHRA and CDR2 is YSYEKL in the germline V gene. The V segment lost 1 base and the J segment 9 bases; nucleotides outside the gene matches: 10.

This clone came up a few times. V is TRBV7-9 and J is TRBJ1-2; a possible D gene is TRBD1 (6 bases). The CDR3 spans 14 residues. Germline V CDR1 and CDR2: SEHNR, FQNEAQ (reference sequence). V lost 2 bases, J lost 5 bases, and 12 bases lay in between. CDR3 nucleotides: TGTGCCAGCAGCTTATCTGGGGGCGGTTATGGCTACACCTTC. It translates to CASSLSGGGYGYTF.

The chain combines TRBV5-1 with TRBJ2-2; no clear D gene. This CDR3 spans 12 amino acids. Germline lookup yields CDR1 SGHRS and CDR2 YFSETQ. V was pared by 4 bases and J by 6 bases, with 7 bases between. The CDR3 nucleotides are TGCGCCAGCAGCCACTTGGCCGGGGAGCTGTTTTTT. Amino acids: CASSHLAGELFF.

The chain is built from TRBV27 and TRBJ2-5; 9 nucleotides align to TRBD2. The V gene end was trimmed by 2 bases and the J gene end by 5 bases; junction bases not matched to a gene: 12. The germline V gene encodes CDR1 MNHEY and CDR2 SMNVEV (reference sequence). The CDR3 is 17 amino acids. CDR3 bases: TGTGCCAGCAGTTTAATGGCGGGGGGGTACCCTTCCGAGACCCAGTACTTC. Amino acids: CASSLMAGGYPSETQYF.

This clone was seen a handful of times. The chain couples TRBV24-1 to TRBJ1-1; no definite D call. Germline CDR1 and CDR2: KGHDR and SFDVKD. Trimming left V 2 bases short and J 7 bases short, with 7 bases between. This CDR3 has 12 amino acids. The CDR3 is CATSDSGVEAFF. Written as DNA, the CDR3 is TGTGCCACCAGTGATTCCGGGGTTGAAGCTTTCTTT.

This clone came up a few times. This sequence joins TRBV7-2 and TRBJ1-6; the D gene is possibly TRBD1 (5 bases). There are 15 residues in the CDR3. V lost 2 bases, J lost 7 bases, and 12 bases lay in between. CDR1 and CDR2 (germline): SGHTA, FQGNSA. The CDR3, as DNA: TGTGCCAGCAGCTTAAGGGAGGGGAACAATTCACCCCTCCACTTT. This encodes CASSLREGNNSPLHF.

The chain has TRBV2 and TRBJ1-1; D gene unclear. From germline, CDR1 is SNHLY and CDR2 FYNNEI. The CDR3 extends over 13 amino acids. V lost 6 bases and J lost 1, with 9 bases in between. The CDR3 loop is CASSKSRNTEAFF. In DNA form, the CDR3 reads TGTGCCAGCAGCAAATCCAGGAACACTGAAGCTTTCTTT.

The chain combines TRBV20-1 with TRBJ1-2; 10 bases line up with TRBD1. The CDR3 has 15 amino acids. V shed 3 bases and J 3 bases; nucleotides not matched to a gene: 7. Germline V gene data show CDR1 as DFQATT and CDR2 as SNEGSKA (reference sequence). The CDR3 coding sequence is TGCAGTGCTAGTCCTCGACAGGGGGCGCACTATGGCTACACCTTC. This encodes CSASPRQGAHYGYTF.

The chain uses TRBV19 and TRBJ2-3; 10 bases match TRBD1. The CDR3 runs 15 residues. The germline V gene has CDR1 LNHDA and CDR2 SQIVND (reference sequence). V trimming: 5 bases; J trimming: 4 bases; junction bases outside the gene matches: 6. The CDR3 DNA reads TGTGCCAGTAGTCTCGAGGGACAGGGGTCAGATACGCAGTATTTT. It translates to CASSLEGQGSDTQYF.

This chain joins TRBV6-2 or TRBV6-3 and TRBJ2-3, with 8 bases that match TRBD2. J lost 2 bases, V lost 2 bases, and 12 bases had no gene match. Germline CDR1 MNHEY, CDR2 SVGEGT. CDR3 size: 18 residues. CDR3 amino acids: CASSYTLGGGQFTDTQYF. The CDR3 region has the DNA TGTGCCAGCAGTTACACCCTCGGCGGGGGGCAGTTCACAGATACGCAGTATTTT.

This rearrangement joins TRBV11-1 to TRBJ2-3, with D possibly being TRBD2 (7 bases). This CDR3 has 16 residues. V was pared by 0 bases and J by 8 bases, with 18 bases between. Germline V CDR1 and CDR2: SGHAT, FQDESV (reference sequence). The CDR3 DNA is TGTGCCAGCAGCTTAGCGACCCTAGGGGGGGGTGCTACGCAGTATTTT. Encoded protein: CASSLATLGGGATQYF.